This T cell receptor beta chain is from a study of molecular identifiers for immune sequencing clone quantification. TCRdb independently ran MiXCR on the PCR reads; one entry per CDR3 protein. The sample contains approximately 500,000 distinct CDR3 sequences, about 25% of which appear only once. Trimming took 0 bases from V and 7 from J, leaving 13 bases between them. Germline CDR1 reads SGHRS; CDR2 reads YFSETQ. CDR3 size: 14 residues. The chain uses TRBV5-1 and TRBJ1-1; TRBD1 might be the D (5 bases). The receptor was derived from a human donor in good health. Some libraries in this study had Jurkat cell RNA spiked in. Input material: naive CD8+ T cells from blood, with Jurkat cell RNA spiked in. Described subset: FACS-sorted CD8+CD4-CCR7+CD45RA+ naive T cells. CDR3 nucleotide sequence: TGCGCCAGCAGCTTGGCTGGGGGAGACAATGAAGCTTTCTTT. Its protein product is CASSLAGGDNEAFF.